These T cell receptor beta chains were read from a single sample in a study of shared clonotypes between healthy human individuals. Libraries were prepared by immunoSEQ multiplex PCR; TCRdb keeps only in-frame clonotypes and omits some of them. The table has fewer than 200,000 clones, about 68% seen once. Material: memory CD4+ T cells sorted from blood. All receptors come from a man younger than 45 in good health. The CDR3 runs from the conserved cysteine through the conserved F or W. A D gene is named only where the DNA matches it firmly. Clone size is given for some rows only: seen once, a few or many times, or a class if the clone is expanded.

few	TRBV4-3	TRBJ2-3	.	TGCGCCAGCAGCCAGGATACCAGGGTTCAGTATTTT	CASSQDTRVQYF
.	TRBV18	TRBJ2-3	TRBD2	TGTGCCAGCTCACCACAGACTAGCGGGAGGATGGATACGCAGTATTTT	CASSPQTSGRMDTQYF
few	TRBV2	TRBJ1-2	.	TGTGCCAGTGAGCCACAGGCTAACTATGGCTACACCTTC	CASEPQANYGYTF
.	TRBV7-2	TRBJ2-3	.	TGTGCCAGCAGCTTAGTGGCGGGGACAGGCACAGATACGCAGTATTTT	CASSLVAGTGTDTQYF
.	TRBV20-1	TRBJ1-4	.	TGCAGTGCTAGAGATGGAGGAAACCCGTTTTTT	CSARDGGNPFF
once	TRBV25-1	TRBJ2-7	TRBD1	TGTGCCAGCAGTGAATCAGGGGGCTCGAACTACGAGCAGTACTTC	CASSESGGSNYEQYF
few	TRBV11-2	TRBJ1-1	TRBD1	TGTGCCAGCAGCTCCTACCGAGGGGGCCCAGCTTTCTTT	CASSSYRGGPAFF
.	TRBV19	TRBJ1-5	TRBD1	TGTGCCAGTACCCCGGGAGGGGGCAGCAATCAGCCCCAGCATTTT	CASTPGGGSNQPQHF
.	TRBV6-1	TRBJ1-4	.	TGTGCCAGCAGTCTTTTGGGAGCAGAAAAACTGTTTTTT	CASSLLGAEKLFF
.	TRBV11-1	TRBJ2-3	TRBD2	TGTGCCAGCAGCTTCAGACTAGCGGGAGCTCTGGCAGATACGCAGTATTTT	CASSFRLAGALADTQYF
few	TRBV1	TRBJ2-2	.	TGCACCAGCAGCCAAGTTATCGGGGGGCTAGCGAGTGCGAACACCGGGGAGCTGTTTTTT	CTSSQVIGGLASANTGELFF
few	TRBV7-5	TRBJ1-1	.	TGTGTCAGAAGCTTATGGTCCCGGGGGGGAGGACCACTGCGCCTTGAAGCTTTCTTT	CVRSLWSRGGGPLRLEAFF
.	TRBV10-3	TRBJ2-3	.	TGTGCCATCACCCAGCAGTCGGTTCGCAAGGGCACAGATACGCAGTATTTT	CAITQQSVRKGTDTQYF
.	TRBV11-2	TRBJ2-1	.	TGTGCCAGCAGCTTAGTACGCGATGAGCAGTTCTTC	CASSLVRDEQFF
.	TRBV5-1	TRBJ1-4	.	TGCGCCAGCAGCTTGAGGCCACGAGATGAAAAACTGTTTTTT	CASSLRPRDEKLFF
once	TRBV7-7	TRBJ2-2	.	TGTGCTAGCAGCGCAGCGGCGAACACCGGGGAGCTGTTTTTT	CASSAAANTGELFF
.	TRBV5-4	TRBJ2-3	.	TGTGCCAGCAGCTCGGCGGAAGGGAGCGGGTTCGGTGGTACGCAGTATTTT	CASSSAEGSGFGGTQYF
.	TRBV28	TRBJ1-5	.	TGTGCCAGCACCGGGGATGGCAATCAGCCCCAGCATTTT	CASTGDGNQPQHF
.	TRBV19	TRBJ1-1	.	TGTGCCAGTAGAACGAAAGGGACATCTGAAGCTTTCTTT	CASRTKGTSEAFF
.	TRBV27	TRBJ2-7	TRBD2	TGTGCCAGCAGTTTAACGGTCGGTAGCGGGAGTTACGAGCAGTACTTC	CASSLTVGSGSYEQYF
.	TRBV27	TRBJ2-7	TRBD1	TGTGCCAGCATACCGGGACAGGCCTTCGTAGAGGTCTACGAGCAGTACTTC	CASIPGQAFVEVYEQYF
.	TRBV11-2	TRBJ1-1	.	TGTGCCAGCAGCTTAGAAATCAGGGTTACTGAAGCTTTCTTT	CASSLEIRVTEAFF
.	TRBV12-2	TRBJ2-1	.	TGTGCAAGTCGCTCCCCGGGGCGTCAGAATGAGCAGTTCTTC	CASRSPGRQNEQFF
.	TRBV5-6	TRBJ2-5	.	TGTGCCACCTACCGAGGACTTCTCGTGGAGACCCAGTACTTC	CATYRGLLVETQYF
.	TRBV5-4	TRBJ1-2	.	TGTGCCAGCAGCTTGGGCCTAAGACAGGACTATGGCTACACCTTC	CASSLGLRQDYGYTF
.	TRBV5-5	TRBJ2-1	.	TGTGCCAGCAGCTTCGCCAGCTCCTACAATGAGCAGTTCTTC	CASSFASSYNEQFF
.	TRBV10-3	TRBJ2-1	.	TGTGCCATCAGCGAGGGGCCCCGAGCGGGCAATGAGCAGTTCTTC	CAISEGPRAGNEQFF
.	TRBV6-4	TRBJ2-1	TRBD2	TGTGCCAGCAGTGGAGCTAGCGGGAGGGGGAATGAGCAGTTCTTC	CASSGASGRGNEQFF
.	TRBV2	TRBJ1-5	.	TGTGCCAGCAGCCTGACAGATCGGGGCCAGCCCCAGCATTTT	CASSLTDRGQPQHF
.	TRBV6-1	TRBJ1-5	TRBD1	TGTGCCAGCAGTGACCAGGACAGGACGGGACAGCCCCAGCATTTT	CASSDQDRTGQPQHF
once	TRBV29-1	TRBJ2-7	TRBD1	TGCAGCGTCGGAGGACAGGGGGCCTACGAGCAGTACTTC	CSVGGQGAYEQYF
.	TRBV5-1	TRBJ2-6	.	TGCGCCAGCAGCTTGCCGGGGTCCTCCTCTGGGGCCAACGTCCTGACTTTC	CASSLPGSSSGANVLTF
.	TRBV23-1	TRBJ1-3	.	TGCGCCCGAGGCTTCTTAGGAGAGTACGGAAACACCATATATTTT	CARGFLGEYGNTIYF
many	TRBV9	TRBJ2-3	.	TGTGCCAGCAGCGCAGCGAGACAGTTCACAGATACGCAGTATTTT	CASSAARQFTDTQYF
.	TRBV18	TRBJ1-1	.	TGTGCCAGCTCAACCGGGACCATGAACACTGAAGCTTTCTTT	CASSTGTMNTEAFF
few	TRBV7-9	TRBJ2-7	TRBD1	TGTGCCAGCAGCCGGGACAGGGGGGCTTGGTACTTC	CASSRDRGAWYF
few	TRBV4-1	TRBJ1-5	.	TGCGCCAGCAGCCAAGGGCTCCACGTTGGGCCCCAGCATTTT	CASSQGLHVGPQHF
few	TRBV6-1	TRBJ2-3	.	TGTGCCAGCAGTGGAGTAGGTGGCGGGGCCACAGATACGCAGTATTTT	CASSGVGGGATDTQYF
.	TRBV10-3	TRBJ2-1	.	TGTGCCACAGGAGCGGAGAACAATGAGCAGTTCTTC	CATGAENNEQFF
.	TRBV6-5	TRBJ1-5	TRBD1	TGTGCCAGCAGCCCTGACAGGGTCCCTCAGCCCCAGCATTTT	CASSPDRVPQPQHF
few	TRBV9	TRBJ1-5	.	TGTGCCAGCAGCGAGCAGGGCGAGAATCAGCCCCAGCATTTT	CASSEQGENQPQHF
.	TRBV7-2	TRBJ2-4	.	TGTGCCAGCAGCCAGCCAGACACCCCAGCCAAAAACATTCAGTACTTC	CASSQPDTPAKNIQYF
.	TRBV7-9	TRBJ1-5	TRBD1	TGTGCCAGCAGCTCGCAGGGGGCCCAGCCCCAGCATTTT	CASSSQGAQPQHF
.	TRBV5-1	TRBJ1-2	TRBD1	TGCGCCAGCAGCTCCCCCACTCCCGGGACAGGGGGGATCTATGGCTACACCTTC	CASSSPTPGTGGIYGYTF
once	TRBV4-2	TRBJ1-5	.	TGTGCCAGCAGCCAAGAATCTGGGGAAGATCAGCCCCAGCATTTT	CASSQESGEDQPQHF
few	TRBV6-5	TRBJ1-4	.	TGTGCCAGCAGTTACAAGGGAAAACTGTTTTTT	CASSYKGKLFF
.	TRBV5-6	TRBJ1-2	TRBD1	TGTGCCAGCAGCTTCCGACAGGGGAAGGTCTATGGCTACACCTTC	CASSFRQGKVYGYTF
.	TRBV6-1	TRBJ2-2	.	TGTGCCAGCAGGGCCTTTAATTCGGCGGCCGGGGAGCTGTTTTTT	CASRAFNSAAGELFF
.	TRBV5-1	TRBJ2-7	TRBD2	TGCGCCAGCACTCCATTAGCGGGCAAAGGCCCCTACGAGCAGTACTTC	CASTPLAGKGPYEQYF
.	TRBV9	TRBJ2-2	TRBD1	TGTGCCAGCAGCTCACTCCCACAGGGGGCGTCCGGGGAGCTGTTTTTT	CASSSLPQGASGELFF
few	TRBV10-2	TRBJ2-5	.	TGCGCCAGCAGTGCGTCGGGGGTACAAGAGACCCAGTACTTC	CASSASGVQETQYF
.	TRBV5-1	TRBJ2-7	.	TGCGCCAGCAGCTTGGACGTAAGCTCCTACGAGCAGTACTTC	CASSLDVSSYEQYF